The sequence of this T cell receptor (beta chain) was determined in a study of T-cell reconstitution after alpha-beta-depleted transplantation in children. Study-level results: Roughly two months post-transplant, alpha-beta T cells reportedly originated from several hundred graft clones that had expanded.

This clonotype was seen ten or more times. Its antigen is not known. Using unique molecular identifiers, the investigators prepared the TCRbeta library. TCRdb independently ran MiXCR on the PCR reads; one entry per CDR3 protein. The sample records hundreds of thousands of distinct CDR3 sequences, around 15% being singletons. The CDR3 covers 15 residues. Germline CDR1 and CDR2: DFQATT and SNEGSKA (reference sequence). V lost 2 bases and J 0 bases, leaving 10 bases between the germline ends. The source of this sequence is a male patient aged 2 to 9 who had a stem cell transplant for acute lymphoblastic leukemia, so the T cells may come from the graft donor. Sequenced here: PBMCs, mostly from graft donor cells, sampled 360 days after TCRalphabeta/CD19-depleted stem cell transplant. The rearrangement uses TRBV20-1 and TRBJ2-2; no firm D call. The CDR3 DNA follows: TGCAGTGCTAGATGGGGTACGGCGAACACCGGGGAGCTGTTTTTT. Protein: CSARWGTANTGELFF.